This T cell receptor beta chain derives from a study of regulatory T cells in long-lasting Graves disease. Assembly of TCR beta libraries relied on iRepertoire HTBI primers together with Arm-PCR of CDR3 regions. MiXCR, run by TCRdb on the multiplex PCR reads, gives a single entry per CDR3 protein. The repertoire holds roughly 380,000 distinct CDR3 sequences, with about 16% as singletons. Time point specified: newly diagnosed GD, antithyroid drugs for less than 3 months. With RNA extracted from PBMCs as input, the TCR library was made. Germline V lookup: CDR1 MNHEY, CDR2 SMNVEV (reference sequence). The CDR3 runs to 14 residues. Trimming removed 6 bases from V and 1 base from J; junction bases left unmatched: 4. General study findings and limits: Preferential use of TRBV28, TRBJ1-2 and TRBJ2-5 was seen in persistent disease.

This clonotype was seen ten or more times. Its target is not known. The TCR originated in a female donor with Graves disease. The J gene is TRBJ1-2, the V gene TRBV27, with 8 bases matching TRBD1. This specimen was peripheral blood mononuclear cells (PBMCs), taken at new diagnosis, from a patient treated with antithyroid drugs. Written as DNA, the CDR3 is TGTGCCAGCAGGCCCACAGGGGGTAACTATGGCTACACCTTC. Residues: CASRPTGGNYGYTF.